What follows are 16 T cell receptor beta chains derived from one specimen sequenced in a study of a mutant IDH1 vaccine in newly diagnosed glioma. Produced via immunoSEQ multiplex PCR; TCRdb's table is partial and in-frame only. The sample records under 55,000 clones, around 90% being singletons. No antigen has been assigned to these receptors. Time point given: week 11, during vaccination. Doses consisted of 300 ug of mutant IDH1 20-mer peptide each, paired with topical imiquimod. The starting material was PBMCs, obtained from a glioma patient whose treatment included an IDH1 peptide vaccine. All receptors come from a man in his fifties or sixties with glioma.

DNA of the CDR3: TGCGCCAGCAGTTTACTAGCGGGAGCTGTAGATACGCAGTATTTT. Translating gives CASSLLAGAVDTQYF. This chain links TRBV10-1 with TRBJ2-3; 11 bases are a match to TRBD2. Germline CDR1 and CDR2: WNHNN and SYGVQD (reference sequence). Trimming cost V 5 bases and J 5 bases; bases outside gene matches: 6. This CDR3 is built from 15 residues.

This chain uses TRBV7-9 with TRBJ1-4, with 10 bases aligning to TRBD1. CDR1 SEHNR and CDR2 FQNEAQ come from the germline V gene (reference sequence). The V and J ends lost 5 bases and 7 bases, in that order; junction bases with no gene match: 7. This CDR3 contains 15 residues. The DNA of the CDR3 is TGTGCCAGCAGCGCGACAGGGGGCGCGGGTGAAAAACTGTTTTTT. Its translation is CASSATGGAGEKLFF.

This sequence joins TRBV7-8 and TRBJ2-7; no clear D gene. Germline V lookup: CDR1 SGHVS, CDR2 FQNEAQ. Trimming cost V 0 bases and J 2 bases, with 8 bases left between them. There are 14 residues in the CDR3. The CDR3 region is CASSLADPTYEQYF. The CDR3 DNA is TGTGCCAGCAGCTTAGCCGACCCGACCTACGAGCAGTACTTC. The full variable domain, completed using reference TRBV7-8 and TRBJ2-7, is GAGVSQSPRYKVAKRGQDVALRCDPISGHVSLFWYQQALGQGPEFLTYFQNEAQLDKSGLPSDRFFAERPEGSVSTLKIQRTQQEDSAVYLCASSLADPTYEQYFGPGTRLTVT.

The V call is TRBV28, the J call TRBJ2-1; a possible D gene is TRBD2 (6 bases). Germline CDR1 is MDHEN and CDR2 is SYDVKM. The CDR3 contains 17 residues. Trimming pared 1 base from V and 2 bases from J, leaving 15 bases between. The CDR3: CASSLSRSGAAYNEQFF. The CDR3 DNA reads as TGTGCCAGCAGTTTATCCCGATCGGGAGCTGCCTACAATGAGCAGTTCTTC.

Notes on this clone: The missing conserved phenylalanine or tryptophan at the end of this CDR3 makes a read error likely. It is unclear where the CDR3 begins or ends on the DNA, so no DNA is shown, and the CDR3 is as TCRdb lists it. This chain uses TRBV6-6 with TRBJ2-3; the table's D call of TRBD2 was not tested on the DNA. The CDR3 contains 13 residues when both ends are counted. CDR1 and CDR2 (germline): MNHNY, SVGAGI (reference sequence). The CDR3 loop reads CASSSPAGVEGLG.

The chain recombines TRBV5-6 with TRBJ2-3; no firm D call. V was shortened by 1 base and J by 2 bases, with 17 bases between the two germline ends. CDR3 length: 17 residues. Germline CDR1 SGHDT, CDR2 YYEEEE. This CDR3 is CASSLMTGLDHTDTQYF. The CDR3 nucleotides are TGTGCCAGCAGCTTGATGACTGGTTTGGATCACACAGATACGCAGTATTTT.

The chain employs TRBV21-1 and TRBJ1-5. TRBV21-1 is a listed pseudogene. The CDR3 totals 17 residues. CDR3: CASSNIRPGSSEKPQHF. The DNA for the CDR3 is TGTGCCAGCAGCAATATCCGACCTGGTTCGTCGGAGAAGCCCCAGCATTTT.

V and J are TRBV28 and TRBJ1-1, with a possible D match to TRBD1 (5 bases). Germline values: CDR1 MDHEN, CDR2 SYDVKM. CDR3 length: 15 residues. The germline V and J ends were trimmed by 10 bases and 5 bases, with 23 bases remaining between them. The CDR3 sequence: CATKLMDLGETEAFF. CDR3 DNA sequence: TGTGCCACCAAGCTTATGGATTTGGGGGAGACTGAAGCTTTCTTT.

The chain recombines TRBV18 with TRBJ2-7, with 7 bases aligning to TRBD2. The ends lost 2 bases at V and 2 bases at J; junction bases unmatched: 9. Germline CDR1 KGHSH, CDR2 LQKENI. This CDR3 has 16 amino acids. CDR3 bases: TGTGCCAGCTCACCAAAAGTGGGGACTAACGCCTACGAGCAGTACTTC. This sequence encodes CASSPKVGTNAYEQYF.

The J gene is TRBJ1-5, the V gene TRBV7-2, with 7 nucleotides matching TRBD1. This CDR3 is built from 17 residues. Trimming cost V 4 bases and J 1 base; bases outside gene matches: 10. Germline loops: CDR1 SGHTA, CDR2 FQGNSA. As DNA, the CDR3 is TGTGCCAGCAGCTCCTCCTGGGGCAGGGGGAGCAATCAGCCCCAGCATTTT. Protein: CASSSSWGRGSNQPQHF.

This clone turned up a few times. The chain employs TRBV2 and TRBJ1-3; D gene unclear. Trimming took off 3 bases at V and 6 bases at J, with 3 bases between the two ends. The CDR3 has 11 residues. Per germline, CDR1 SNHLY and CDR2 FYNNEI. The CDR3 DNA sequence: TGTGCCAGCAGTGAGGAAAACACCATATATTTT. Protein product: CASSEENTIYF.

The chain carries TRBV6-1 and TRBJ2-3; D might be TRBD2 (5 bases). CDR1 MNHNS and CDR2 SASEGT come from the germline V gene. V was clipped by 2 bases and J by 0 bases, with 9 bases between them. This CDR3 is 15 amino acids long. The CDR3 region is CASSERERSTDTQYF. In DNA, the CDR3 is TGTGCCAGCAGTGAAAGGGAGAGGAGCACAGATACGCAGTATTTT.

V is TRBV2 and J is TRBJ1-5; the D gene is possibly TRBD1 (6 bases). The germline V and J ends were trimmed by 5 bases and 7 bases, with 18 bases remaining between them. The CDR3 has 15 residues. The germline gives CDR1 SNHLY, CDR2 FYNNEI. The CDR3: CASSPRGGDGQPQHF. The CDR3, as DNA: TGTGCCAGCAGTCCAAGGGGGGGGGATGGACAGCCCCAGCATTTT. Full variable domain (outside the CDR3, taken from reference TRBV2 and TRBJ1-5): EPEVTQTPSHQVTQMGQEVILRCVPISNHLYFYWYRQILGQKVEFLVSFYNNEISEKSEIFDDQFSVERPDGSNFTLKIRSTKLEDSAMYFCASSPRGGDGQPQHFGDGTRLSIL.

V is TRBV7-8 and J is TRBJ2-1; TRBD2 matches 10 bases. CDR1 is SGHVS and CDR2 is FQNEAQ in the germline V gene. V lost 5 bases, J lost 8 bases, and 12 bases stayed unmatched. The CDR3 runs to 16 residues. Here the CDR3 reads CASSPRSGGAWDEQFF. In nucleotides, the CDR3 is TGTGCCAGCAGCCCACGGAGCGGGGGGGCCTGGGATGAGCAGTTCTTC. Together with reference TRBV7-8 and TRBJ2-1, the CDR3 gives the full variable domain: GAGVSQSPRYKVAKRGQDVALRCDPISGHVSLFWYQQALGQGPEFLTYFQNEAQLDKSGLPSDRFFAERPEGSVSTLKIQRTQQEDSAVYLCASSPRSGGAWDEQFFGPGTRLTVL.

The table lists this clone with a count of one. J is TRBJ1-3 and V is TRBV13, with D uncertain. This CDR3 region has 13 residues. CDR1 is PRHDT and CDR2 is FYEKMQ in the germline V gene (reference sequence). Trimming took 2 bases from V and 1 from J, leaving 3 bases between them. The CDR3 bases are TGTGCCAGCAGCTTACAGTCTGGAAACACCATATATTTT. Amino acid sequence: CASSLQSGNTIYF.

The CDR3 DNA is TGTGCCACCAGCCATGGTGAGGGACAGGGGGCCCACGAGCAGTACTTC. Its translation: CATSHGEGQGAHEQYF. The V gene is TRBV15, the J gene TRBJ2-7, with 12 bases aligning to TRBD1. Per germline, CDR1 LNHNV and CDR2 YYDKDF (reference sequence). J lost 5 bases, V lost 5 bases, and 10 bases had no gene match. The CDR3 has 16 amino acids.